Detailed here is one T cell receptor (beta chain). This sample stems from a study of control samples from healthy donors and cancer patients. The CDR3 length is 13 residues. Trimming removed 7 bases from V and 7 bases from J, with 16 bases in between. Sequencing used immunoSEQ multiplex PCR; TCRdb keeps in-frame clones, though not all of them. This sample has 60,000 to 75,000 clones; roughly nine tenths occur once, and the top ten carry less than 6.5%. The chain uses TRBV12-3 or TRBV12-4 and TRBJ1-1; D might be TRBD1 (6 bases). Sequencing input: PBMCs. The origin of this receptor is a man aged 55 to 70 with colorectal cancer. Written as DNA, the CDR3 is TGTGCCAGCAACCGGGGGCAGGGCGATGAAGCTTTCTTT. Its translation is CASNRGQGDEAFF.